This T cell receptor (beta chain) was obtained from a study of shared clonotypes between healthy human individuals. The authors split each subset's genomic DNA evenly across several immunoSEQ plates. Some clones are missing from TCRdb's copy, which holds only in-frame ones; the method was immunoSEQ multiplex PCR. The sample has approximately 2.4 million clones; more than 90% are singletons. Germline-derived CDR1 and CDR2 are SGHAT and FQNNGV. The CDR3 totals 15 residues. V dropped 1 base and J dropped 0 bases, with 7 bases sitting between them. The origin of this receptor is a man between 18 and 29 years old in good health. The chain links TRBV11-2 to TRBJ2-1; D unclear. Sequenced sample: naive CD4+ T cells sorted from blood. This sample's subset: CD45RA+ positively selected. The DNA of the CDR3 is TGTGCCAGCAGCTTAGGTCAGGTCTCCTACAATGAGCAGTTCTTC. Encoded protein: CASSLGQVSYNEQFF.